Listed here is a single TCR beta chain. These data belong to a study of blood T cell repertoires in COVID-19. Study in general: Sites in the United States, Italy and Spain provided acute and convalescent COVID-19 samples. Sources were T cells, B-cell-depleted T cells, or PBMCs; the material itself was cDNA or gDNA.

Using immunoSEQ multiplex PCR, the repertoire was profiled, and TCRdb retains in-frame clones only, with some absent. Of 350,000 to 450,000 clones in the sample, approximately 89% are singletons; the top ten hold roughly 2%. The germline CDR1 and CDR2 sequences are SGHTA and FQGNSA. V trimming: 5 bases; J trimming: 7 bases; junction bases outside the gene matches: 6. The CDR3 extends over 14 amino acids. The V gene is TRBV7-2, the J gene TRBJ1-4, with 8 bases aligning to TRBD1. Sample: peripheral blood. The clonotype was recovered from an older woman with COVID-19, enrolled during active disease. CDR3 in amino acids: CASSRTGWGEKLFF. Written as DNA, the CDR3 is TGTGCCAGCAGCCGGACAGGGTGGGGTGAAAAACTGTTTTTT.